One and the same sample provided the 27 T cell receptor beta chains below, sequenced in a study of T cells after yellow fever vaccination. One entry per CDR3 protein results from TCRdb running MiXCR on the 5' RACE reads. The data show 550,000 to 750,000 distinct CDR3 sequences, with 13% seen just once and over 12% held by the top ten. The source material was PBMCs, sampled on the day of the yellow fever booster vaccination. The receptor set was obtained from a man aged 25 to 40 who received the YFV17D yellow fever vaccine.

This clonotype was counted between two and nine times. V and J are TRBV7-2 and TRBJ1-2; D remains unclear. Between the trimmed V and J ends, which lost 2 bases and 3 bases, there was a span of 10 bases. The CDR3 contains 14 residues. The V gene's germline CDR1 is SGHTA and CDR2 FQGNSA. In nucleotides, the CDR3 is TGTGCCAGCAGCTTATTTACAGAAGACTATGGCTACACCTTC. Translated: CASSLFTEDYGYTF.

This rearrangement joins TRBV3-1 to TRBJ2-4, with D maybe TRBD2 (6 bases). The germline V gene encodes CDR1 LGHDT and CDR2 YNNKEL (reference sequence). The CDR3 has 15 residues. V lost 7 bases and J 6 bases, leaving 19 bases between the germline ends. Here the CDR3 reads CASTPGPAGGNIQYF. The CDR3 DNA reads TGTGCCAGCACCCCCGGGCCAGCGGGTGGAAACATTCAGTACTTC. Using reference TRBV3-1 and TRBJ2-4 for the parts outside the CDR3, the full variable domain is DTAVSQTPKYLVTQMGNDKSIKCEQNLGHDTMYWYKQDSKKFLKIMFSYNNKELIINETVPNRFSPKSPDKAHLNLHINSLELGDSAVYFCASTPGPAGGNIQYFGAGTRLSVL.

This clonotype was found many times. V gene TRBV3-1 combines with J gene TRBJ2-7; TRBD1 matches 8 bases. This CDR3 comprises 14 residues. V lost 7 bases and J lost 2; bases outside the gene matches: 7. Germline lookup yields CDR1 LGHDT and CDR2 YNNKEL (reference sequence). This CDR3 reads CASKKTGAAYEQYF. The CDR3 nucleotides read TGTGCCAGCAAAAAGACAGGGGCAGCCTACGAGCAGTACTTC.

This clonotype was observed a few times. This chain uses TRBV12-3 or TRBV12-4 with TRBJ2-7; D not resolved. V lost 6 bases and J lost 4, with 19 bases in between. CDR3 length: 15 residues. In DNA, the CDR3 is TGTGCCAGCAGCCACCCGGATCACCCAATATACGAGCAGTACTTC. The encoded protein is CASSHPDHPIYEQYF.

This clonotype occurred a few times. V is TRBV18 and J is TRBJ1-2; D is unresolved. Germline V gene lookup returns CDR1 KGHSH and CDR2 LQKENI. CDR3 length: 13 amino acids. The V end lost 0 bases, the J end lost 8 bases, and 10 bases lay between the germline ends. The CDR3 DNA follows: TGTGCCAGCTCACCACCGACCCGGGAGGGCTACACCTTC. It specifies CASSPPTREGYTF.

This clonotype has a handful of counts. The chain joins TRBV11-1 to TRBJ2-1; D might be TRBD2 (6 bases). The V and J ends lost 5 bases and 1 base respectively, with 9 bases between them. The CDR3 covers 14 residues. The germline gives CDR1 SGHAT, CDR2 FQDESV (reference sequence). The CDR3 sequence: CASSQLASYNEQFF. DNA of the CDR3: TGTGCCAGCAGCCAGCTAGCGTCCTACAATGAGCAGTTCTTC.

This clonotype was seen more than once but under ten times. This chain links TRBV30 with TRBJ2-7, with a weak D call TRBD2 (5 bases). The CDR3 has 13 residues. Germline lookup yields CDR1 GTSNPN and CDR2 SVGIG (reference sequence). V was shortened by 8 bases and J by 2 bases, with 16 bases between the two germline ends. CDR3 loop: CATDGKGTYEQYF. The DNA of the CDR3 is TGTGCCACCGACGGGAAGGGTACCTACGAGCAGTACTTC.

This clonotype has only a few counts. The gene calls are TRBV7-9 and TRBJ2-2; TRBD1 aligns across 9 bases. V lost 5 bases to trimming and J lost 7 bases; unmatched junction nucleotides: 8. The CDR3 has 15 residues. CDR1 and CDR2 (germline): SEHNR, FQNEAQ (reference sequence). The CDR3 sequence: CASSTGQGEVGELFF. CDR3 sequence (DNA): TGTGCCAGCAGCACGGGACAGGGAGAGGTCGGGGAGCTGTTTTTT. Full variable domain (missing parts from reference TRBV7-9 and TRBJ2-2): DTGVSQNPRHKITKRGQNVTFRCDPISEHNRLYWYRQTLGQGPEFLTYFQNEAQLEKSRLLSDRFSAERPKGSFSTLEIQRTEQGDSAMYLCASSTGQGEVGELFFGEGSRLTVL.

This clonotype was seen more than once but under ten times. V and J are TRBV5-1 and TRBJ2-5; 7 nucleotides agree with TRBD1. The CDR3 is 14 amino acids. The ends lost 7 bases at V and 3 bases at J; junction bases unmatched: 9. In germline, CDR1 is SGHRS, CDR2 YFSETQ. CDR3 sequence reads: CASQRGTAKETQYF. The CDR3 nucleotides are TGCGCCAGCCAACGTGGGACAGCAAAAGAGACCCAGTACTTC.

This clonotype was observed a few times. The chain carries TRBV20-1 and TRBJ2-2; D possibly uses TRBD1 or TRBD2 (5 bases each). CDR1 is DFQATT and CDR2 is SNEGSKA in the germline V gene (reference sequence). The length of the CDR3 is 14 residues. The V end lost 8 bases, the J end lost 5 bases, and 18 bases lay between the germline ends. Written as DNA, the CDR3 is TGCAGTCCTCAGTGGGGGTTGGGTACCGGGGAGCTGTTTTTT. Encoded protein: CSPQWGLGTGELFF.

A few counts support this clonotype. The V and J genes are TRBV28 and TRBJ2-3, with TRBD2 matching 8 bases. Germline CDR1 is MDHEN and CDR2 is SYDVKM. The CDR3 is made up of 15 amino acids. Trimming at V came to 8 bases and at J to 2 bases, leaving 9 bases not matched to a gene. CDR3 in amino acids: CASGSGSWDTDTQYF. The DNA for the CDR3 is TGTGCCAGCGGCAGCGGGAGTTGGGACACAGATACGCAGTATTTT.

This clonotype was seen at least ten times. V gene TRBV7-7 combines with J gene TRBJ2-7; D gene ambiguous. This CDR3 spans 15 amino acids. Trimming took off 3 bases at V and 2 bases at J, with 14 bases between the two ends. CDR1 is SSHAT, CDR2 FNYEAQ, per germline (reference sequence). This CDR3 is CASSFQEGGAYEQYF. The CDR3 region has the DNA TGTGCCAGCAGCTTTCAGGAAGGCGGCGCCTACGAGCAGTACTTC.

V gene TRBV6-6 combines with J gene TRBJ2-1; the D gene is possibly TRBD1 (6 bases). The CDR3 consists of 13 residues. Germline V gene lookup returns CDR1 MNHNY and CDR2 SVGAGI (reference sequence). Trimming stripped 6 bases from V and 4 bases from J, with 10 bases between. The CDR3 DNA sequence: TGTGCCAGCAGATTCCAGGGGTACAATGAGCAGTTCTTC. Encoded protein: CASRFQGYNEQFF.

The table lists this clonotype with a few counts. V is TRBV12-3 or TRBV12-4 and J is TRBJ2-2; 9 nucleotides line up with TRBD1. The CDR3 has 14 residues. The trim removed 5 bases at V and 7 bases at J, leaving 5 bases unmatched. The CDR3 sequence: CASSLGQGHGELFF. As DNA, the CDR3 is TGTGCCAGCAGTCTGGGACAGGGTCACGGGGAGCTGTTTTTT.

The rearrangement links TRBV7-2 to TRBJ2-7, with TRBD1 matching 9 bases. J lost 6 bases, V lost 1 base, and 7 bases had no gene match. Germline values: CDR1 SGHTA, CDR2 FQGNSA. This CDR3 region has 15 residues. The CDR3 bases are TGTGCCAGCAGCTTAGGGGGACAGGGAGTCGGCGAGCAGTACTTC. Translating gives CASSLGGQGVGEQYF.

V and J are TRBV27 and TRBJ2-2; tentatively, D is TRBD2 (7 bases). The CDR3 is 15 amino acids. V was shortened by 3 bases and J by 6 bases, with 14 bases between the two germline ends. From germline, CDR1 is MNHEY and CDR2 SMNVEV (reference sequence). The CDR3 DNA sequence: TGTGCCAGCAGTTTGGAGGGGGGGCTGGCCGGGGAGCTGTTTTTT. Its translation is CASSLEGGLAGELFF.

This clonotype was counted only a few times. The V gene is TRBV29-1, the J gene TRBJ1-1; D is unclear. V shed 4 bases and J shed 7 bases, with 7 bases lying between them. The length of the CDR3 is 10 residues. The germline CDR1 and CDR2 sequences are SQVTM and ANQGSEA. The CDR3: CSVAEGEAFF. The CDR3 DNA sequence: TGCAGCGTTGCTGAAGGTGAAGCTTTCTTT.

The CDR3 DNA is TGTGCCACCAGCATGAAAGAGAACACTGAAGCTTTCTTT. It yields the protein CATSMKENTEAFF. The genes are TRBV15 and TRBJ1-1; D is ambiguous. This CDR3 is built from 13 residues. Deletions cut 4 bases from V and 1 base from J, with 7 bases between. Germline CDR1 is LNHNV and CDR2 is YYDKDF (reference sequence).

This clonotype was seen a handful of times. J is TRBJ2-7 and V is TRBV5-1, with 10 nucleotides matching TRBD2. CDR1 and CDR2 (germline): SGHRS, YFSETQ. The CDR3 has 15 amino acids. V was clipped by 7 bases and J by 5 bases; unmatched bases: 12. CDR3 DNA: TGCGCCAGCGAGGCATTAGCGGGAGGAAGCCACGAGCAGTACTTC. This gives the protein CASEALAGGSHEQYF. The full variable domain, with the rest looked up from reference TRBV5-1 and TRBJ2-7, is KAGVTQTPRYLIKTRGQQVTLSCSPISGHRSVSWYQQTPGQGLQFLFEYFSETQRNKGNFPGRFSGRQFSNSRSEMNVSTLELGDSALYLCASEALAGGSHEQYFGPGTRLTVT.

This clonotype has only a few counts. The chain recombines TRBV19 with TRBJ1-5; D possibly corresponds to TRBD1 (5 bases). Germline V CDR1 and CDR2: LNHDA, SQIVND (reference sequence). With 6 bases removed from V and 7 bases from J, the gap between germline ends came to 13 bases. The CDR3 is made up of 13 amino acids. The CDR3 DNA reads as TGTGCCAGTAGGATCTCGGGGGGGCAGCCCCAGCATTTT. Residues: CASRISGGQPQHF.

This clonotype was observed a handful of times. The chain has TRBV6-2 or TRBV6-3 and TRBJ1-1, with D unresolved. The CDR3 runs 14 residues. Germline CDR1 is MNHEY and CDR2 is SVGEGT. V was shortened by 7 bases and J by 1 base, with 13 bases between the two germline ends. The CDR3 is CASIQRGGNTEAFF. CDR3 coding DNA: TGTGCCAGCATTCAGAGAGGCGGGAACACTGAAGCTTTCTTT.

This clonotype was detected only a few times. V gene TRBV7-6 combines with J gene TRBJ2-1, with 10 bases identical to TRBD2. Germline CDR1 is SGHVS and CDR2 is FNYEAQ. The CDR3 covers 18 residues. V shed 0 bases and J 0 bases; nucleotides not matched to a gene: 5. CDR3 coding DNA: TGTGCCAGCAGCTTAGCGCCAACTAGCGGGGTCTCCTACAATGAGCAGTTCTTC. As protein: CASSLAPTSGVSYNEQFF.

In this sample, this clonotype turned up a few times. This chain's CDR3 is CASSQRQGGDTQYF. The CDR3 region has the DNA TGTGCCAGCAGCCAACGACAGGGGGGAGATACGCAGTATTTT. The chain joins TRBV7-3 to TRBJ2-3; 9 bases line up with TRBD1. The CDR3 loop spans 14 amino acids. V shed 5 bases, J shed 5 bases, and the junction held 5 bases outside the gene matches. Germline V lookup: CDR1 SGHTA, CDR2 FQGTGA.

This chain's CDR3 is CASSPRTGGSLPYEQYF. The CDR3, as DNA: TGCGCCAGCAGCCCCAGGACAGGGGGCTCGTTACCGTACGAGCAGTACTTC. The V gene is TRBV5-1, the J gene TRBJ2-7; 11 positions agree with TRBD1. The trim removed 4 bases at V and 4 bases at J, leaving 13 bases unmatched. CDR3 length equals 17 residues. CDR1 SGHRS and CDR2 YFSETQ come from the germline V gene.

This clonotype was picked up many times. The V call is TRBV18, the J call TRBJ2-7; the D is unclear. Germline V CDR1 and CDR2: KGHSH, LQKENI. Trimming removed 3 bases at V and 2 bases at J, with 5 bases between. The CDR3 extends over 12 amino acids. CDR3 sequence: CASSPDAYEQYF. The CDR3 bases are TGTGCCAGCTCACCGGACGCCTACGAGCAGTACTTC.

The rearrangement uses TRBV5-1 and TRBJ2-3; 9 positions agree with TRBD2. V shed 4 bases, J shed 1 base, and the junction held 7 bases outside the gene matches. The CDR3 extends over 16 amino acids. Germline V gives CDR1 SGHRS, CDR2 YFSETQ. The CDR3 spells CASSPGLAGGTDTQYF. CDR3 in DNA: TGCGCCAGCAGCCCGGGACTAGCCGGGGGCACAGATACGCAGTATTTT.

This clonotype was observed a handful of times. V usage is TRBV4-3 and J usage is TRBJ1-5, with 8 positions matching TRBD1. V was clipped by 1 base and J by 6 bases; unmatched bases: 5. This CDR3 has 15 amino acids. Germline loops: CDR1 LGHNA, CDR2 YSLEER. This CDR3 is CASSQGQGISQPQHF. The CDR3, as DNA: TGCGCCAGCAGCCAAGGACAGGGGATCAGTCAGCCCCAGCATTTT.